The present T cell receptor (beta chain) was sequenced within a study of blood T cells in healthy people across ages (dated by TCRdb to between 2014 and 2017). In terms of the full investigation: In model experiments, template switching captured about one uniquely barcoded TCR beta cDNA molecule for every two T cells. To track age-related changes in TCR beta repertoire diversity, the study relied on deep sequencing normalized with unique cDNA molecular identifiers. Using the same blood draw, the study looked at two additional independent replicas of 1 million unique cDNA reads for two donors, one aged 18 to 29 and the other aged 80 or older. Four age groups were formed from the donors: young (average roughly 15 years), middle-aged (just under 40), aged (about 68) and long-lived (around 80). To avoid experimental bias, donors of different ages were randomly spread across the sequencing lanes. Study-wide findings and limitations: As age increased, observed TCR beta diversity per million T cells dropped in a roughly linear way, and a significant reduction was already evident by age about 40. Observed TCR beta diversity correlated strongly with the percentage of naive T cells measured by flow cytometry. Since profiling was done on bulk unsorted PBMCs, naive and antigen-experienced compartments could not be conclusively compared. Compared with the aged group, the long-lived group had more naive CD4+ T cells, fewer expanded clones and increased TCR diversity, a pattern suggesting age selection. Total diversity estimates from one million sequenced T cells were considered lower bounds and underestimates. Donor CMV infection status was unknown, potentially confounding age-related changes in expanded clonotypes.

V loses 4 bases of germline sequence and J loses 7 bases, and the interval between the two ends is 11 bases. From the cysteine through the phenylalanine, the CDR3 covers 11 amino acids. Only the CDR3 portion is preserved as DNA: 33 bases, with reading frame beginning at the first base. CDR1 SQVTM and CDR2 ANQGSEA are derived from the germline V gene. Libraries were constructed by 5' RACE. Sequencer: Illumina HiSeq 2500. A second PCR of roughly 6 to 11 cycles was run with a J-beta primer mix and a sample-barcoded 5' primer. Each TCR beta cDNA molecule received a unique molecular identifier from a template-switch 5' adaptor carrying 12 random nucleotides. Each sample yielded at least 2.5 million CDR3-containing paired-end reads. The Mint cDNA synthesis kit, primed by a TRBC-specific oligonucleotide, was used to synthesize first-strand cDNA from all RNA. Following uracil-DNA glycosylase treatment, all cDNA underwent a first 18-cycle PCR with the universal primers M1SS and BC2_uni_R. The authors' analysis ran thus. Each sample was normalized by randomly selecting 1 million high-quality reads, each carrying a distinct molecular identifier. Reads sharing molecular identifiers were discarded rather than binned into consensus sequences. MiTCR, run with a Q25 quality threshold and the strictest error-elimination algorithm, handled CDR3 identification, clonotype clustering and error correction. A nonparametric unseen species model with Euler transformation was used to estimate lower-bound total TCR beta diversity. Starting from the raw public reads, TCRdb applied fastp trimming at Q25, assembled clones with MiXCR and retained in-frame beta chains. Rows matching on CDR3 protein sequence are summarized as one entry with the most common DNA and genes. TCRdb assigned the V and J calls; the authors' analysis was not used. The sample table contains under 2 million distinct CDR3 sequences; only one count was recorded for 30% to 40% of them. The ten largest make up about 11% of the sample.

Systemically healthy Caucasian individuals from Russia, 35 to 40 in total and aged roughly 6 to 100 years, were included as donors. Each donor gave roughly 9 milliliters of peripheral blood, drawn into EDTA-treated Vacutainer tubes. Ficoll-Paque density-gradient centrifugation was used to isolate PBMCs, with at least 6 million obtained per sample. Trizol reagent was used to extract total RNA from the PBMCs, yielding at least 5 micrograms per sample. For every donor, an aliquot of PBMCs went through flow cytometry to measure the percentages of naive CD45RAhigh/CD27high T cells. This clonotype was found a few times. Its specific antigen is unknown. The sample holds no much larger clone one base away, and base qualities are not on file.

The sample was blood. The V and J genes are TRBV29-1 and TRBJ2-7, with the D gene uncertain. The sequence was obtained from a woman aged 25 to 45 in good health. The CDR3 protein: CSVGAKGEQYF. Here is the DNA: TGCAGCGTTGGAGCGAAAGGAGAGCAGTACTTC.